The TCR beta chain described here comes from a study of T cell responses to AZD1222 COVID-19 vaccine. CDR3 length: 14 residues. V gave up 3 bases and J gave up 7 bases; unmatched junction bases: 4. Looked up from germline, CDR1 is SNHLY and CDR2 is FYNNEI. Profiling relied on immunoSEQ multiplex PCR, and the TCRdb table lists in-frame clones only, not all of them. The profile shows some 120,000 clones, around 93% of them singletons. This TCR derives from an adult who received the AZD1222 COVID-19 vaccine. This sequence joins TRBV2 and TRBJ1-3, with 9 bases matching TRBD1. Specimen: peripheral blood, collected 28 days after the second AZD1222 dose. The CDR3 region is CASSDGQGMNTIYF. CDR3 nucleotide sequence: TGTGCCAGCAGTGATGGACAGGGGATGAACACCATATATTTT.